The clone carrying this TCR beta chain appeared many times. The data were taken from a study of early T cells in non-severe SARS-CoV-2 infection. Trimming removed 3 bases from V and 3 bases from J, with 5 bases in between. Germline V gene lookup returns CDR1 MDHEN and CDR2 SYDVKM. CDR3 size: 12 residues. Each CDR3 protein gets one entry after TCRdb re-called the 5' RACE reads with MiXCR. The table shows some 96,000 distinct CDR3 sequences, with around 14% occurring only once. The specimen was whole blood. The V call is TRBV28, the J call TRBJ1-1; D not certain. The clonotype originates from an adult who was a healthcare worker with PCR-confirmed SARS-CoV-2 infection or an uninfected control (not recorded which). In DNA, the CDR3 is TGTGCCAGCAGTTTGAGGTACACTGAAGCTTTCTTT. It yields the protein CASSLRYTEAFF.